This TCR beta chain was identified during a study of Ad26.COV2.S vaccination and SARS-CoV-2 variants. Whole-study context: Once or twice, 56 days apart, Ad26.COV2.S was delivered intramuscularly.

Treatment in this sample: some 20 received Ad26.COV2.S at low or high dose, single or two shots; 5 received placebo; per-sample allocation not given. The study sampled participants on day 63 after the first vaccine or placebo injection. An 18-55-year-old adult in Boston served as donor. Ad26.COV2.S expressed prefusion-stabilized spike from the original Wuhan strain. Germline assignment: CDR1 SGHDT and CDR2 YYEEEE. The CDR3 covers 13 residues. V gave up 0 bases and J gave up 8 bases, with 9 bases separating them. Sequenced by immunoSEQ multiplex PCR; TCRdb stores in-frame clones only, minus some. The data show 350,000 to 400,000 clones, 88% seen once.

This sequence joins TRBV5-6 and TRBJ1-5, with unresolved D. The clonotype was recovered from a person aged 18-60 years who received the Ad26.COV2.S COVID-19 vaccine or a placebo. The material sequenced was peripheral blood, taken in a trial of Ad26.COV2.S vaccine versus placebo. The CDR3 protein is CASSLGPEEPQHF. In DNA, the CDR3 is TGTGCCAGCAGCTTGGGCCCAGAGGAGCCCCAGCATTTT.